This T cell receptor beta chain was sequenced for a study of beta chain features in type 1 diabetes. The wider study: There was similarity between patients and healthy donors in age, gender and cell yields.

On this clone itself: What it recognizes is unknown.

What was sequenced were expressed TCRB transcripts, since all of the isolated RNA had been reverse transcribed. TCRdb keeps only in-frame clones here, not all; method: immunoSEQ multiplex PCR. In the table there are about 160,000 clones, 9% of which are singletons. Cells sorted by CD45RO/CCR7/CD25/CD127/CD95/CD27 comprised CD4+ naive, central memory, regulatory and stem cell-like memory cells. Trimming pared 0 bases from V and 6 bases from J, leaving 16 bases between. Germline loops: CDR1 SGHDT, CDR2 YYEEEE. The CDR3 totals 15 residues. Regarding the study as a whole: For Type 1 diabetes patients, all four CD4+ subsets carried TCRB CDR3s that were moderately but significantly shorter.

Sequenced material: central memory CD4+ T cells from blood. The V call is TRBV5-6, the J call TRBJ2-7; possible D gene TRBD2, 6 bases. This TCR was sampled from a woman in her twenties or thirties with type 1 diabetes. In DNA, the CDR3 is TGTGCCAGCAGCTTGGGCCCTTCGGAGGGAGGCGAGCAGTACTTC. This translates into CASSLGPSEGGEQYF. Filled out from reference TRBV5-6 and TRBJ2-7, the complete variable domain reads DAGVTQSPTHLIKTRGQQVTLRCSPKSGHDTVSWYQQALGQGPQFIFQYYEEEERQRGNFPDRFSGHQFPNYSSELNVNALLLGDSALYLCASSLGPSEGGEQYFGPGTRLTVT.